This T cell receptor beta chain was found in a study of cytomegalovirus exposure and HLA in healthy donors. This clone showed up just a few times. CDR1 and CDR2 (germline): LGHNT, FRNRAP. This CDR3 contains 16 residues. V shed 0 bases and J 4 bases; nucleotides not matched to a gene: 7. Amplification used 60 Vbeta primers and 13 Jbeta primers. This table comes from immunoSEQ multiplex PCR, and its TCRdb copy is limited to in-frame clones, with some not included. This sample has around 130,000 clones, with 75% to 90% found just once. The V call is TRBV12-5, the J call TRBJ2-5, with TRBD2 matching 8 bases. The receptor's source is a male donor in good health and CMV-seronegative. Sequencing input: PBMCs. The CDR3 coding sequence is TGTGCTAGTGGTTTGGTACGACGGGAGGGGAGAGAGACCCAGTACTTC. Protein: CASGLVRREGRETQYF.